This T cell receptor beta chain was identified during a study of blood T cell repertoires in COVID-19. Study in general: The study drew acute and convalescent COVID-19 samples from the United States, Italy and Spain.

Germline assignment: CDR1 SEHNR and CDR2 FQNEAQ (reference sequence). Unmatched junction bases numbered 4, after V lost 4 bases and J lost 5 bases. The CDR3 is 13 residues long. In the authors' workflow: Amplification of reference gene primers provided the estimated nucleated cell counts. TCRdb's table, derived via immunoSEQ multiplex PCR, lists solely in-frame clones and lacks some. V and J calls plus clone size are reproduced from that table; the DNA served to infer D and trimming. The repertoire holds 40,000 to 50,000 clones, roughly 89% seen once, with less than 8% in the top ten. What was sequenced was peripheral blood. The rearrangement joins TRBV7-9 to TRBJ1-2, with 7 positions matching TRBD1. The receptor's source is a man aged 65 to 85 with active COVID-19. CDR3 coding DNA: TGTGCCAGCAGCTCAGGGGGTCGGTATGGCTACACCTTC. It translates to CASSSGGRYGYTF.